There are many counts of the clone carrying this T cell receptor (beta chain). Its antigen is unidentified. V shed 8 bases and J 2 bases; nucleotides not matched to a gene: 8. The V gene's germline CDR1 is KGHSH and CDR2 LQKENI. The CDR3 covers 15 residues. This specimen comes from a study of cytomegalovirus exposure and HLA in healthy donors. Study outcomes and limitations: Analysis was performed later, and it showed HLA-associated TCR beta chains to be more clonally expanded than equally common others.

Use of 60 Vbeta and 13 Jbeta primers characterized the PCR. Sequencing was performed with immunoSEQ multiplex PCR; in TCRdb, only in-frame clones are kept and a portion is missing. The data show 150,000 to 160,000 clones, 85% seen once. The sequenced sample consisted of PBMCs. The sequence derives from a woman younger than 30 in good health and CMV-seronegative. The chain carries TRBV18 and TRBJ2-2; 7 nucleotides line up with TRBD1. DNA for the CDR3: TGTGCCAGCCAGAGGACAGGAATCAACACCGGGGAGCTGTTTTTT. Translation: CASQRTGINTGELFF.